This record covers a single T cell receptor beta chain. This record belongs to a study of blood T cell repertoires in COVID-19. In the study overall: Italy, Spain and the United States were the sources of the convalescent and acute COVID-19 samples. PBMCs, B-cell-depleted T cells, or T cells were the source of the cDNA or gDNA that made up the material.

Some clones are missing from TCRdb's copy, which holds only in-frame ones; the method was immunoSEQ multiplex PCR. The sample yields approximately 75,000 clones, around 83% seen once. Germline-derived CDR1 and CDR2 are SGDLS and YYNGEE. The CDR3 is 14 amino acids. With 4 bases removed from V and 4 bases from J, the gap between germline ends came to 14 bases. The sequence came from a woman in her forties or fifties with acute or convalescent COVID-19. V gene TRBV9 combines with J gene TRBJ2-5; tentatively, D is TRBD2 (6 bases). The sample taken for sequencing was peripheral blood. The CDR3 region has the DNA TGTGCCAGCAGCCCCCGGGACTTCTTAGAGACCCAGTACTTC. Encoded protein: CASSPRDFLETQYF. Together with reference TRBV9 and TRBJ2-5, the CDR3 gives the full variable domain: DSGVTQTPKHLITATGQRVTLRCSPRSGDLSVYWYQQSLDQGLQFLIQYYNGEERAKGNILERFSAQQFPDLHSELNLSSLELGDSALYFCASSPRDFLETQYFGPGTRLLVL.